Sequencing of this T cell receptor (beta chain) was carried out in a study of blood T cells in healthy people across ages. Study-wide results and limits: Diversity of TCR beta per million T cells declined in a roughly linear way with age.

On this clonotype: Its target is not known.

Primed by a sample-barcoded 5' primer and a J-beta primer mix, a second PCR proceeded for about 7 to 11 cycles. Template switching added a 12-random-nucleotide identifier to every cDNA molecule. Each CDR3 protein gets one entry after TCRdb re-called the 5' RACE reads with MiXCR. The data hold 1,100,000 or so distinct CDR3 sequences, with more than 35% observed a single time. Total RNA, at least 6 micrograms per sample, came from PBMCs. The source material was blood. The clonotype comes from a woman aged 60-75 years in good health.

The chain's CDR3 is CSARAGTGGLSNQPQHF. The CDR3, as DNA: TGCAGTGCTAGGGCCGGGACAGGGGGCCTTAGCAATCAGCCCCAGCATTTT. The rearrangement links TRBV20-1 to TRBJ1-5, with 12 bases fitting TRBD1. This CDR3 is 17 amino acids long. The V segment lost 3 bases and the J segment 0 bases; nucleotides outside the gene matches: 6. Germline V gene data show CDR1 as DFQATT and CDR2 as SNEGSKA (reference sequence).